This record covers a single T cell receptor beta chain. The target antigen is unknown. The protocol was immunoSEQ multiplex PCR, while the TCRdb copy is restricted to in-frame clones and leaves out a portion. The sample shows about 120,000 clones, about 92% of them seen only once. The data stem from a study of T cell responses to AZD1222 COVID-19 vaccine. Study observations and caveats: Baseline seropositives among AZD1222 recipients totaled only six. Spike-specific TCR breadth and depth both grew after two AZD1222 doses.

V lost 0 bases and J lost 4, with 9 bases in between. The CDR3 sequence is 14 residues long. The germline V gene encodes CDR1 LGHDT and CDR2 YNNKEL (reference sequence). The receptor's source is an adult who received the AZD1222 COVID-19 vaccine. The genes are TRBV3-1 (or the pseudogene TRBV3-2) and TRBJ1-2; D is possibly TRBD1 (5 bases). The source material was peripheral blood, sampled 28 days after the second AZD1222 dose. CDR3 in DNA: TGTGCCAGCAGCCAAGAGGGGGTTGGCTATGGCTACACCTTC. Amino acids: CASSQEGVGYGYTF.